This record concerns one T cell receptor (beta chain) sequence. The data originate from a study of tumor-infiltrating lymphocytes in primary liver carcinoma. The CDR3 sequence is 13 residues long. Germline V CDR1 and CDR2: SGHAT, FQNNGV. Extraction also yielded germline DNA, while blood RNA was obtained from unsorted whole blood. TCR beta cDNA was made from 500 ng total RNA with a constant-region primer. Library construction for TCR beta comprised three nested multiplex PCR rounds performed with slightly modified ARM-PCR. The first two PCR rounds used TRBV1-TRBV30 forward primers with a C-beta reverse primer, about 10 cycles each. One entry per CDR3 protein results from TCRdb running MiXCR on the multiplex PCR reads. The table shows 300,000 to 400,000 distinct CDR3 sequences, with about 61% occurring only once.

V gene TRBV11-2 combines with J gene TRBJ2-5, with a tentative D call TRBD1 (6 bases). Material: peripheral blood. The TCR sequence derives from a man in his forties with primary liver carcinoma and hepatitis B virus infection. CDR3 sequence: CGNSVGQQETQYF. Written as DNA, the CDR3 is TGTGGCAACAGCGTCGGACAGCAAGAGACCCAGTACTTC.